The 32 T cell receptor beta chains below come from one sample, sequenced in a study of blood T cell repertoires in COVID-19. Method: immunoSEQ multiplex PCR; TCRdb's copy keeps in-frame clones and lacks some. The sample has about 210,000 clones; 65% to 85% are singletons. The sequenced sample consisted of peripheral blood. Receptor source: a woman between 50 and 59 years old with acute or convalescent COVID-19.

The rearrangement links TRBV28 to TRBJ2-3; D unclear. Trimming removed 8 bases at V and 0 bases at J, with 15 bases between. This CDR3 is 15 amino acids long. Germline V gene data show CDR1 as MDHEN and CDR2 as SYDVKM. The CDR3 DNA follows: TGTGCCAGCGCCCGAAGAGCCTTTAGCACAGATACGCAGTATTTT. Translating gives CASARRAFSTDTQYF.

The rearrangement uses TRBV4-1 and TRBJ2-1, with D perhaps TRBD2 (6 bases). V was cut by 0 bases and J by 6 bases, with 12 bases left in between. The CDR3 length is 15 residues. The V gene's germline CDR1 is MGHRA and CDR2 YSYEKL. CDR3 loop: CASSQELASINEQFF. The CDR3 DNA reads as TGCGCCAGCAGCCAAGAGCTAGCGTCGATCAATGAGCAGTTCTTC.

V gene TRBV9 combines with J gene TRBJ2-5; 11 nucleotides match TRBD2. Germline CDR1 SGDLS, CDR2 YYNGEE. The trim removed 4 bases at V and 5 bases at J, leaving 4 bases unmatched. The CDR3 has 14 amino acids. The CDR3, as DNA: TGTGCCAGCAGCACTAGCGGGAGTTCGGAGACCCAGTACTTC. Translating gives CASSTSGSSETQYF.

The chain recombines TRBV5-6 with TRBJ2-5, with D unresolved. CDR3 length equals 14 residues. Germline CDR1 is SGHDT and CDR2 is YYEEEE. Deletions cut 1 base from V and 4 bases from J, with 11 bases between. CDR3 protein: CASSLPGTRETQYF. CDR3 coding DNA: TGTGCCAGCAGCTTGCCAGGCACCCGAGAGACCCAGTACTTC.

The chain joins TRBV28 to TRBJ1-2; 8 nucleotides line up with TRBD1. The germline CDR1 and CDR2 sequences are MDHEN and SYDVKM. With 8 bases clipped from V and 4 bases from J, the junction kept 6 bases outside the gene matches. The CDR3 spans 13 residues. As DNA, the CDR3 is TGTGCCAGCGGGATAGGGACAGGCTATGGCTACACCTTC. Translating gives CASGIGTGYGYTF.

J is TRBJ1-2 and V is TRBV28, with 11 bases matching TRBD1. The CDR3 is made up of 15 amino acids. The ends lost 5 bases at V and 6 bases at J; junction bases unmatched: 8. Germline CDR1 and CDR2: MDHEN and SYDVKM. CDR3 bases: TGTGCCAGCAGTCCAATGGGGGACAGGGGGAATGGCTACACCTTC. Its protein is CASSPMGDRGNGYTF.

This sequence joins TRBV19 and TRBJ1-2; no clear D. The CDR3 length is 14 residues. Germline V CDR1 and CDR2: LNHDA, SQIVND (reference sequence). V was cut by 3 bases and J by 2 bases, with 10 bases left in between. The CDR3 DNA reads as TGTGCCAGTAGTATGGGTCGCGGAAACTATGGCTACACCTTC. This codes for CASSMGRGNYGYTF.

The DNA of the CDR3 is TGTGCCAGCAGCCGCGGGACAGCGAACACTGAAGCTTTCTTT. Its translation is CASSRGTANTEAFF. This chain connects TRBV5-6 to TRBJ1-1; 7 bases agree with TRBD1. Germline V gene data show CDR1 as SGHDT and CDR2 as YYEEEE. Losses at the gene ends were 4 bases for V and 1 base for J; bases not matched to a gene: 4. This CDR3 is built from 14 residues. Filled out from reference TRBV5-6 and TRBJ1-1, the complete variable domain reads DAGVTQSPTHLIKTRGQQVTLRCSPKSGHDTVSWYQQALGQGPQFIFQYYEEEERQRGNFPDRFSGHQFPNYSSELNVNALLLGDSALYLCASSRGTANTEAFFGQGTRLTVV.

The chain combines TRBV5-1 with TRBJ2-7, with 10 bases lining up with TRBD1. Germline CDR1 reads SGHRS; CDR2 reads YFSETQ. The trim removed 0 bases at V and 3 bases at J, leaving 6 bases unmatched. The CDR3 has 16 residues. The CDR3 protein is CASSLAAGQGGYEQYF. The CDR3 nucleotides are TGCGCCAGCAGCTTGGCTGCCGGACAGGGGGGCTACGAGCAGTACTTC.

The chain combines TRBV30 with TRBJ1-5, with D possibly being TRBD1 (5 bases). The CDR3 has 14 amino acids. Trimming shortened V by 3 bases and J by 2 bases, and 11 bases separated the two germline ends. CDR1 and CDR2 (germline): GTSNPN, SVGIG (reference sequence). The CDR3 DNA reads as TGTGCCTGGAGCGGGGGAGGCGGCAATCAGCCCCAGCATTTT. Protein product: CAWSGGGGNQPQHF.

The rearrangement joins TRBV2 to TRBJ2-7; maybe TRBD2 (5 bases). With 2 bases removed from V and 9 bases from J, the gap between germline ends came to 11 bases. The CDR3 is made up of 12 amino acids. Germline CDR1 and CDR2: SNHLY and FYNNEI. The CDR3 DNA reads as TGTGCCAGCAGTGAATCGGACTGGGGGCAGTACTTC. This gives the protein CASSESDWGQYF.

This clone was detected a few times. CDR3 region: CASSHSGRPTGELFF. The CDR3 DNA reads TGTGCCAGCAGCCACAGCGGGAGGCCCACCGGGGAGCTGTTTTTT. V usage is TRBV3-1 (or the pseudogene TRBV3-2) and J usage is TRBJ2-2, with TRBD2 matching 9 bases. The germline gives CDR1 LGHDT, CDR2 YNNKEL (reference sequence). V gave up 3 bases and J gave up 4 bases; unmatched junction bases: 3. The CDR3 spans 15 residues.

CDR3 in amino acids: CAISGRTGTSGSVGAGRTYEQYF. Here the CDR3 DNA reads TGTGCCATCAGTGGGAGGACAGGGACTAGCGGGAGTGTGGGTGCAGGAAGGACCTACGAGCAGTACTTC. This chain links TRBV10-3 with TRBJ2-7, with TRBD2 matching 14 bases. The CDR3 has 23 amino acids. The germline V gene has CDR1 ENHRY and CDR2 SYGVKD. Trimming cost V 4 bases and J 2 bases; bases outside gene matches: 25.

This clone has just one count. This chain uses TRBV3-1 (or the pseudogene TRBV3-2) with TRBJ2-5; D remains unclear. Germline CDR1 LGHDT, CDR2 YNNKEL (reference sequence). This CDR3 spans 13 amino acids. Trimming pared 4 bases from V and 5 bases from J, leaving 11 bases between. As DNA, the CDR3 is TGTGCCAGCAGCCCGTTTATATCGGAGACCCAGTACTTC. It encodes CASSPFISETQYF.

Written as DNA, the CDR3 is TGTGCCAGCAGTGAATTGCGTAGAACTAATGAAAAACTGTTTTTT. Translating it yields CASSELRRTNEKLFF. V usage is TRBV2 and J usage is TRBJ1-4; D is unclear. V lost 2 bases, J lost 1 base, and 8 bases lay in between. Germline V gene lookup returns CDR1 SNHLY and CDR2 FYNNEI. The CDR3 spans 15 residues.

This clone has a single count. DNA of the CDR3: TGTGCCAGCAGCTTATATCGCGACAGCCAAGAGACCCAGTACTTC. Protein sequence: CASSLYRDSQETQYF. This chain joins TRBV7-6 and TRBJ2-5, with a weak D call TRBD1 (5 bases). The V gene lost 2 bases and the J gene lost 1 base, with 11 bases spanning the gap. Germline CDR1 reads SGHVS; CDR2 reads FNYEAQ. This CDR3 spans 15 amino acids.

As DNA, the CDR3 is TGTGCCAGCAGCTTGGCCTACGCGGCCGGGGAGCTGTTTTTT. This codes for CASSLAYAAGELFF. The V gene is TRBV5-5, the J gene TRBJ2-2; D not resolved. Trimming removed 0 bases at V and 6 bases at J, with 9 bases between. CDR1 and CDR2 (germline): SGHKS, YYEKEE (reference sequence). CDR3 length: 14 amino acids.

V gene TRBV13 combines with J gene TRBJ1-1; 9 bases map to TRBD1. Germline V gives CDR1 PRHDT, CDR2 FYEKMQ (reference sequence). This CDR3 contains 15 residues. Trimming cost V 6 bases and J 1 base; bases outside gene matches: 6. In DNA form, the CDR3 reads TGTGCCAGCAGGGATCCGGGACAGGGGAACACTGAAGCTTTCTTT. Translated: CASRDPGQGNTEAFF.

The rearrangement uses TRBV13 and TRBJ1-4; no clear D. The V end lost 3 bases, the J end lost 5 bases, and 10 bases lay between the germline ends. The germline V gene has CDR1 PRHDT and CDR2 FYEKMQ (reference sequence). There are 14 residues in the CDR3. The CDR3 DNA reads TGTGCCAGCAGCTTTGGCAGGCAGAATGAAAAACTGTTTTTT. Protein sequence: CASSFGRQNEKLFF.

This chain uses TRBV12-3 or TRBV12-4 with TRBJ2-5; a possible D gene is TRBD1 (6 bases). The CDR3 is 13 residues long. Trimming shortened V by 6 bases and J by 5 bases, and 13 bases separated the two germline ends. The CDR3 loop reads CASRTGKGETQYF. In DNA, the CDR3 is TGTGCCAGCAGAACAGGGAAGGGCGAGACCCAGTACTTC.

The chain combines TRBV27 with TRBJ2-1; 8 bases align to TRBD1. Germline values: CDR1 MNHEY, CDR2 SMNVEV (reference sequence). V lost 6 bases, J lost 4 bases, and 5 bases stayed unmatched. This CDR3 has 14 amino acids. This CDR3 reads CASRPGQAYNEQFF. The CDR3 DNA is TGTGCCAGCAGGCCGGGACAGGCATACAATGAGCAGTTCTTC.

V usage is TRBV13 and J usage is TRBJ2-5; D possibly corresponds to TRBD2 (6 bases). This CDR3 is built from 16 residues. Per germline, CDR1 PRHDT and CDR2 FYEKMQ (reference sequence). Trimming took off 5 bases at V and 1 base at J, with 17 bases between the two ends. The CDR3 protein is CASSERGRYFQETQYF. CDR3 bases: TGTGCCAGCAGCGAACGAGGGAGGTATTTCCAAGAGACCCAGTACTTC.

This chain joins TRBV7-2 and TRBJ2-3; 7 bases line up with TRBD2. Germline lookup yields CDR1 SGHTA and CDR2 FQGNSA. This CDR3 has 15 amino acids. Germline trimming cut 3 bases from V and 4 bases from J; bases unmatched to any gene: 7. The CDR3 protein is CASSFGGGPSDTQYF. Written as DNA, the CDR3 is TGTGCCAGCAGCTTCGGGGGAGGGCCCTCAGATACGCAGTATTTT.

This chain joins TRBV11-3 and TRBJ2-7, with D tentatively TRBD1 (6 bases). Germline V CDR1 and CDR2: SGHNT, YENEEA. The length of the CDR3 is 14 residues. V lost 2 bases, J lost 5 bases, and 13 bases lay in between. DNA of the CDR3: TGTGCCAGCAGCTTAATAGGGGGTGTCCACGAGCAGTACTTC. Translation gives CASSLIGGVHEQYF.

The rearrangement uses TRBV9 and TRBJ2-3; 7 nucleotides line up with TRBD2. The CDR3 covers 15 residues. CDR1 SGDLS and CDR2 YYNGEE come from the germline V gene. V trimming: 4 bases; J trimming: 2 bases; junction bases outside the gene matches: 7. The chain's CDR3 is CASSLGEGLTDTQYF. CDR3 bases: TGTGCCAGCAGCCTAGGGGAGGGCCTCACAGATACGCAGTATTTT.

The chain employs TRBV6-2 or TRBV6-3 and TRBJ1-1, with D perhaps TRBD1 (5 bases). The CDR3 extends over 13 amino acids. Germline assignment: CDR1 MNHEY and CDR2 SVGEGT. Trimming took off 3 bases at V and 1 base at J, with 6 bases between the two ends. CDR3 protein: CASSYQGNTEAFF. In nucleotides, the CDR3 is TGTGCCAGCAGTTATCAGGGGAACACTGAAGCTTTCTTT.

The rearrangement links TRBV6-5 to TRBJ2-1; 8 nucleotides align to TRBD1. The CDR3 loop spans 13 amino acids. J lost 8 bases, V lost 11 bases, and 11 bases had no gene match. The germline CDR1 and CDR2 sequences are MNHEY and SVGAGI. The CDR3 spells CAGLDPTGDEQFF. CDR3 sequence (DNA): TGTGCCGGGTTAGATCCGACAGGGGATGAGCAGTTCTTC.

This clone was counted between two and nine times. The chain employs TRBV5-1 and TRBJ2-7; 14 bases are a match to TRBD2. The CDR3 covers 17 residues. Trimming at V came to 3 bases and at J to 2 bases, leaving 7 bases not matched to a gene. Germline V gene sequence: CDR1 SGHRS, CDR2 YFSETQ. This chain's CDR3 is CASSWGLAGEMAYEQYF. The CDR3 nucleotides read TGCGCCAGCAGCTGGGGACTAGCGGGAGAGATGGCCTACGAGCAGTACTTC.

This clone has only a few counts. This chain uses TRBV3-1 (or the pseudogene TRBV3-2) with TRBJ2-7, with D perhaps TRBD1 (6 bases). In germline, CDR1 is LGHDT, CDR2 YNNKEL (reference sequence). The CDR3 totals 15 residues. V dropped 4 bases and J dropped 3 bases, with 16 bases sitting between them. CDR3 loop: CASSPQGSGFYEQYF. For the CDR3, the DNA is TGTGCCAGCAGCCCACAGGGATCGGGGTTCTACGAGCAGTACTTC.

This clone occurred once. In DNA, the CDR3 is TGTGCCAGCAGTTCACAGGGACTGAACACTGAAGCTTTCTTT. It is translated as CASSSQGLNTEAFF. V and J are TRBV27 and TRBJ1-1, with D tentatively TRBD1 (6 bases). Trimming left V 4 bases short and J 0 bases short, with 9 bases between. From germline, CDR1 is MNHEY and CDR2 SMNVEV (reference sequence). This CDR3 is built from 14 residues.

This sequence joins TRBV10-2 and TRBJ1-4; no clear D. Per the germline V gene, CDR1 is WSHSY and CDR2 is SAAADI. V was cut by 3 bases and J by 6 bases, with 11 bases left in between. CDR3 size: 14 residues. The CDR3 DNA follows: TGCGCCAGCAGTGAAAGTCCTCCGGATGAAAAACTGTTTTTT. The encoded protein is CASSESPPDEKLFF.

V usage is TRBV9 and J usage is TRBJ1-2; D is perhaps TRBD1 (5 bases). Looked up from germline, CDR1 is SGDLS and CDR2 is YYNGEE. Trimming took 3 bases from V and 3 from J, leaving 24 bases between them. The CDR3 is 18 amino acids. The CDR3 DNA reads TGTGCCAGCAGCGCAGGGCCATATCTCCAGGGAGGCGACTATGGCTACACCTTC. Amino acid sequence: CASSAGPYLQGGDYGYTF.